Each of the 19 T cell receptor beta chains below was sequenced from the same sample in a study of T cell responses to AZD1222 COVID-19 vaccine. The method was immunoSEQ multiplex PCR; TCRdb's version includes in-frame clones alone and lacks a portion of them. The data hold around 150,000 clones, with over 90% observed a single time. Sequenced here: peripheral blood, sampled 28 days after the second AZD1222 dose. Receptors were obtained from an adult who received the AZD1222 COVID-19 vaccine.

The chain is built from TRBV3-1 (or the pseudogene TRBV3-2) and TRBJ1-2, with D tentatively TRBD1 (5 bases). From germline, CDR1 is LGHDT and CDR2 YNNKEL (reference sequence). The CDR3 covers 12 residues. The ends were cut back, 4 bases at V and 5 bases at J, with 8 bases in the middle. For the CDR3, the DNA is TGTGCCAGCAGCCTGGGACTGTATGGCTACACCTTC. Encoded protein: CASSLGLYGYTF.

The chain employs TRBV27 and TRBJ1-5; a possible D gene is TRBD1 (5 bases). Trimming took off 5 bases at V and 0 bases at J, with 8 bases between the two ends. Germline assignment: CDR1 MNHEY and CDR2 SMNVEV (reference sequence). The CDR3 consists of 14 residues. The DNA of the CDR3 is TGTGCCAGCAGTCCTAGGGGTAGCAATCAGCCCCAGCATTTT. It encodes CASSPRGSNQPQHF.

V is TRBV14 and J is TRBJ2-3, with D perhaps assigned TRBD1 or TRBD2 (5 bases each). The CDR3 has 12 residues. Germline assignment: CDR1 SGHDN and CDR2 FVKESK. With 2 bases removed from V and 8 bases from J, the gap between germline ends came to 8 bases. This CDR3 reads CASSQQRGTQYF. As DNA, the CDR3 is TGTGCCAGCAGCCAACAGAGGGGTACGCAGTATTTT.

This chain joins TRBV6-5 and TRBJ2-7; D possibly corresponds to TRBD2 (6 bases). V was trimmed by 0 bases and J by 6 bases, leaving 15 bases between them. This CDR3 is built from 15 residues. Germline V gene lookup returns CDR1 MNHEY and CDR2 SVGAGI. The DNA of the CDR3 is TGTGCCAGCAGTTACTCGACGGGACTGCGGGGCGAGCAGTACTTC. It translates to CASSYSTGLRGEQYF.

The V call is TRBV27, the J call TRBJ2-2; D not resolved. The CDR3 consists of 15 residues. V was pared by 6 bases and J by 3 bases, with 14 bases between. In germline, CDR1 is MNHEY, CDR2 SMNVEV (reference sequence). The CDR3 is CASSTSSRDTGELFF. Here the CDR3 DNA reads TGTGCCAGCAGCACAAGCTCAAGGGACACCGGGGAGCTGTTTTTT.

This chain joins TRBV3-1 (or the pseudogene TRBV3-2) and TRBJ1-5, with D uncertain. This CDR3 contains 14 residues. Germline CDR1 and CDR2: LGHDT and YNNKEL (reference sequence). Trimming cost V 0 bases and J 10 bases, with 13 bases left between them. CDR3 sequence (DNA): TGTGCCAGCAGCCAAGATGAGGCAGGCACCCCCCAGCATTTT. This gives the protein CASSQDEAGTPQHF.

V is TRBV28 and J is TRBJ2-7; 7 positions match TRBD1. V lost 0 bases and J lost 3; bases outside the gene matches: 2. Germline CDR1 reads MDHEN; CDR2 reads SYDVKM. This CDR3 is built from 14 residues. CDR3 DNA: TGTGCCAGCAGTTTATGGGACAGGCTCTACGAGCAGTACTTC. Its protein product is CASSLWDRLYEQYF.

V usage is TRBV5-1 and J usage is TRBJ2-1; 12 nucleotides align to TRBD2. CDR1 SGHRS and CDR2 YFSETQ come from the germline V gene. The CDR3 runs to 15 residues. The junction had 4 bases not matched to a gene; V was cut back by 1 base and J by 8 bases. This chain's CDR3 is CASSLKLAGGYEQFF. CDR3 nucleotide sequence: TGCGCCAGCAGCTTGAAGCTAGCGGGAGGGTATGAGCAGTTCTTC.

CDR3 DNA: TGTGCCAGCAGTTTCTTCGGGGAGCTGTTTTTT. As protein: CASSFFGELFF. V gene TRBV28 combines with J gene TRBJ2-2, with D unclear. Germline assignment: CDR1 MDHEN and CDR2 SYDVKM. This CDR3 has 11 residues. The V end lost 3 bases, the J end lost 7 bases, and 3 bases lay between the germline ends. The whole variable domain, filled in from reference TRBV28 and TRBJ2-2, reads DVKVTQSSRYLVKRTGEKVFLECVQDMDHENMFWYRQDPGLGLRLIYFSYDVKMKEKGDIPEGYSVSREKKERFSLILESASTNQTSMYLCASSFFGELFFGEGSRLTVL.

The CDR3 loop is CATSRDKVGGRGSEQFF. The CDR3 nucleotides read TGTGCCACCAGCAGAGATAAGGTCGGCGGGAGGGGAAGTGAGCAGTTCTTC. The chain employs TRBV15 and TRBJ2-1; 9 bases are shared with TRBD2. Germline V gives CDR1 LNHNV, CDR2 YYDKDF (reference sequence). The V segment lost 0 bases and the J segment 9 bases; nucleotides outside the gene matches: 12. The CDR3 sequence is 17 residues long. Drawing the rest from reference TRBV15 and TRBJ2-1, the complete variable domain is DAMVIQNPRYQVTQFGKPVTLSCSQTLNHNVMYWYQQKSSQAPKLLFHYYDKDFNNEADTPDNFQSRRPNTSFCFLDIRSPGLGDTAMYLCATSRDKVGGRGSEQFFGPGTRLTVL.

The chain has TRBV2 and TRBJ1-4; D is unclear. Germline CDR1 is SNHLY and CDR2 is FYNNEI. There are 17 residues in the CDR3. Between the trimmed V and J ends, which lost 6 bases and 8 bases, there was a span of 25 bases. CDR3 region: CASSPLSAGYDGEKLFF. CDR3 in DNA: TGTGCCAGCAGCCCCTTGTCGGCCGGGTATGATGGAGAAAAACTGTTTTTT.

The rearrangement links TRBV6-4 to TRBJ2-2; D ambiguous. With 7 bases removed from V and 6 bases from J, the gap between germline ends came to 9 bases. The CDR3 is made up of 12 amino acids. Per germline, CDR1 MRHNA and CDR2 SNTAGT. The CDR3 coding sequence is TGTGCCAGCACCCGTATGTCCGGGGAGCTGTTTTTT. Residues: CASTRMSGELFF.

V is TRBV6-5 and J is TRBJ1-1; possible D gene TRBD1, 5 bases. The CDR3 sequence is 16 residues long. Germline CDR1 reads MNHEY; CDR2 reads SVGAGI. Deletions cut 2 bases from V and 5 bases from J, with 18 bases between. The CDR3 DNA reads TGTGCCAGCAGTTACCCCCAAGGGGCTGCGGGAACTGAAGCTTTCTTT. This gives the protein CASSYPQGAAGTEAFF.

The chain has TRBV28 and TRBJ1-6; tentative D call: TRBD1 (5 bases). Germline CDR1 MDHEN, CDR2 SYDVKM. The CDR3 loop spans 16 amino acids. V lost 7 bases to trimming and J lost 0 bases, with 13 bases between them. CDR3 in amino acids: CASKSKGFSYNSPLHF. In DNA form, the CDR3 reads TGTGCCAGCAAGTCCAAGGGGTTCTCCTATAATTCACCCCTCCACTTT.

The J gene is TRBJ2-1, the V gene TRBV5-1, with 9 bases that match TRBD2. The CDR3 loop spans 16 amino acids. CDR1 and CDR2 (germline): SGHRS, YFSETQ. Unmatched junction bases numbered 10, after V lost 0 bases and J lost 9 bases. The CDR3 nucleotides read TGCGCCAGCAGCTTGGCACCGGCGGGAGGGCCATCTGAGCAGTTCTTC. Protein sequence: CASSLAPAGGPSEQFF.

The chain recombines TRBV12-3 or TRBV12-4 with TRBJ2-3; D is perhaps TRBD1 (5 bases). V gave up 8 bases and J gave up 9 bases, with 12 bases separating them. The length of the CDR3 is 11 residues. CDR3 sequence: CASFRAETQYF. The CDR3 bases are TGTGCCAGCTTCAGGGCCGAAACGCAGTATTTT.

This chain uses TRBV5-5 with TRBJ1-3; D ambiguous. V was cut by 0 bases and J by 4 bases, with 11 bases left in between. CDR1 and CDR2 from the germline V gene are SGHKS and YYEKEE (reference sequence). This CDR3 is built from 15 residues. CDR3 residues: CASSLASVGGNTIYF. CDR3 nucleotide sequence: TGTGCCAGCAGCTTGGCATCTGTGGGGGGAAACACCATATATTTT. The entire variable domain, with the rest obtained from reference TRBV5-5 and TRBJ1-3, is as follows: DAGVTQSPTHLIKTRGQQVTLRCSPISGHKSVSWYQQVLGQGPQFIFQYYEKEERGRGNFPDRFSARQFPNYSSELNVNALLLGDSALYLCASSLASVGGNTIYFGEGSWLTVV.

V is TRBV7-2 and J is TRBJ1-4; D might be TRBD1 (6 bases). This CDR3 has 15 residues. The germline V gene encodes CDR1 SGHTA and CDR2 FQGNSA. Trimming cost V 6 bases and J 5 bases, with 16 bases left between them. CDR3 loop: CASRAGTSKNEKLFF. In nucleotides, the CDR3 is TGTGCCAGCAGGGCTGGGACATCTAAGAATGAAAAACTGTTTTTT.

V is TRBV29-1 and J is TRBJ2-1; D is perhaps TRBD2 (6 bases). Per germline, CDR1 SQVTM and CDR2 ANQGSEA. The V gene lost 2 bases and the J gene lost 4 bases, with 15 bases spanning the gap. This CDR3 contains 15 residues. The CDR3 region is CSVEFRLARYNEQFF. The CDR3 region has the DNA TGCAGCGTTGAATTCCGTCTAGCGAGATACAATGAGCAGTTCTTC.